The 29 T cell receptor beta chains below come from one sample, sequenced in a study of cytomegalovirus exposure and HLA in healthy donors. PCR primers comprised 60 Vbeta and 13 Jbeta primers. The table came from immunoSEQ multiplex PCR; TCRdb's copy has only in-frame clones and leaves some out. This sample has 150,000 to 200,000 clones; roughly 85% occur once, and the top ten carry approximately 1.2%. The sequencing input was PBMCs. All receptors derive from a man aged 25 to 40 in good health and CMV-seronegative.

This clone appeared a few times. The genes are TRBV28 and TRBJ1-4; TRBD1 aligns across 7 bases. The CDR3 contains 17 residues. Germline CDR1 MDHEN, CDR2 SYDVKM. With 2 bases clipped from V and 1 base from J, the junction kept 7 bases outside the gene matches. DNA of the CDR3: TGTGCCAGCAGTTTAGGGCAGGGGGTAAGAACTAATGAAAAACTGTTTTTT. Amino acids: CASSLGQGVRTNEKLFF.

CDR3 sequence (DNA): TGTGCCAGCAGCGACCCCCTAGGCTCCAACACCGGGGAGCTGTTTTTT. Translation gives CASSDPLGSNTGELFF. The V gene is TRBV9, the J gene TRBJ2-2; D is unclear. This CDR3 is built from 16 residues. CDR1 is SGDLS, CDR2 YYNGEE, per germline. V shed 3 bases and J shed 2 bases, with 14 bases lying between them.

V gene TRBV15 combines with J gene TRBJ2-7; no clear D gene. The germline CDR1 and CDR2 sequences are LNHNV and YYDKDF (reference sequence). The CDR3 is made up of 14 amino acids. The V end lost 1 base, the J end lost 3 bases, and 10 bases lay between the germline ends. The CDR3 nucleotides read TGTGCCACCAGCAGAGCCCCAGGTTTCTACGAGCAGTACTTC. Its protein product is CATSRAPGFYEQYF.

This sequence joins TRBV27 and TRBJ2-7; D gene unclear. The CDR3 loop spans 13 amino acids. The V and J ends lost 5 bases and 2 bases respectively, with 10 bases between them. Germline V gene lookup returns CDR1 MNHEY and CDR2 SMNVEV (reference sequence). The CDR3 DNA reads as TGTGCCAGCAGTCGGAGTGATCCCTACGAGCAGTACTTC. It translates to CASSRSDPYEQYF.

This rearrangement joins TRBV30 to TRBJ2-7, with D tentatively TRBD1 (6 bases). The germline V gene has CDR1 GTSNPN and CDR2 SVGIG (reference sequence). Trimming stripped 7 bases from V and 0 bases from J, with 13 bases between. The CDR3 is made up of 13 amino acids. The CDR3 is CASHRESSYEQYF. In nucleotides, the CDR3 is TGTGCCTCGCACAGGGAAAGCTCCTACGAGCAGTACTTC.

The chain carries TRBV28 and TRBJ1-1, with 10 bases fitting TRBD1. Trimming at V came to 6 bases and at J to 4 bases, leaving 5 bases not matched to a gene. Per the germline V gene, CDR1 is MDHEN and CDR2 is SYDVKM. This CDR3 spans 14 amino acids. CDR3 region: CASRSRTGGTEAFF. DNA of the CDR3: TGTGCCAGCAGGTCCAGGACAGGGGGCACTGAAGCTTTCTTT.

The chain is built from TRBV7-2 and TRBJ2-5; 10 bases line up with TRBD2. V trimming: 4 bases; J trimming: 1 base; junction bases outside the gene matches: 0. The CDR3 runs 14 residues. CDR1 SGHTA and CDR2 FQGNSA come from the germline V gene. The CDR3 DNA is TGTGCCAGCAGCTGGACTAGCGGCCAAGAGACCCAGTACTTC. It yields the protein CASSWTSGQETQYF.

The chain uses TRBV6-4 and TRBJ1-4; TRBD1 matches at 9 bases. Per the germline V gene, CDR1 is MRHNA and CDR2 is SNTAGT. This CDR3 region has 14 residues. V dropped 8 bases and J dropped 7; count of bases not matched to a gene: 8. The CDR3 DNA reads TGTGCCAGCGGCGACAGGGGGGGGATTGAAAAACTGTTTTTT. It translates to CASGDRGGIEKLFF.

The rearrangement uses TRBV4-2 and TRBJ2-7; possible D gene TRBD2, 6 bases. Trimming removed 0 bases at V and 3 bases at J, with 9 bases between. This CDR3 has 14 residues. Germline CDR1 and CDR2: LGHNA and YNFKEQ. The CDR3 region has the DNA TGTGCCAGCAGCCAAGAAACGGGAGTCTACGAGCAGTACTTC. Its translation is CASSQETGVYEQYF.

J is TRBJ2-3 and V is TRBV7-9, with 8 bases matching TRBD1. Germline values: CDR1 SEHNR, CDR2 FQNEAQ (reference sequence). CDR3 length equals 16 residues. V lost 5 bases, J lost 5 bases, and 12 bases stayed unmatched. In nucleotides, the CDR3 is TGTGCCAGCAGCACGGACAGGGTGGCGCGCGTAGATACGCAGTATTTT. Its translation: CASSTDRVARVDTQYF. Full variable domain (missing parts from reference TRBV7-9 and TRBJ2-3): DTGVSQNPRHKITKRGQNVTFRCDPISEHNRLYWYRQTLGQGPEFLTYFQNEAQLEKSRLLSDRFSAERPKGSFSTLEIQRTEQGDSAMYLCASSTDRVARVDTQYFGPGTRLTVL.

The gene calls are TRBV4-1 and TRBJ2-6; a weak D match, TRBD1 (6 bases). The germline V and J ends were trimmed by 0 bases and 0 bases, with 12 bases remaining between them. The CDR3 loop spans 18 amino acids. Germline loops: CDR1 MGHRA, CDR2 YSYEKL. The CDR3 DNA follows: TGCGCCAGCAGCCAAGAAGGGGGAGCGAGCTCTGGGGCCAACGTCCTGACTTTC. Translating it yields CASSQEGGASSGANVLTF.

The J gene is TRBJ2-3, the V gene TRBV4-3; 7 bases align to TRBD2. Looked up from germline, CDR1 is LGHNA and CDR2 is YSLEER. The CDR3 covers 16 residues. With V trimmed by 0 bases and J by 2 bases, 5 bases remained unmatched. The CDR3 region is CASSQEASGYTDTQYF. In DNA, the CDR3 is TGCGCCAGCAGCCAAGAAGCTAGCGGTTACACAGATACGCAGTATTTT.

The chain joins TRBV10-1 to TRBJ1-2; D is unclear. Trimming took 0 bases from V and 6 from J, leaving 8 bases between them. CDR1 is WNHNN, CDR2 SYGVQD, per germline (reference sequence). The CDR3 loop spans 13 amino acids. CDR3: CASSESPENGYTF. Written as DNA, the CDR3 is TGCGCCAGCAGTGAGTCGCCAGAAAATGGCTACACCTTC.

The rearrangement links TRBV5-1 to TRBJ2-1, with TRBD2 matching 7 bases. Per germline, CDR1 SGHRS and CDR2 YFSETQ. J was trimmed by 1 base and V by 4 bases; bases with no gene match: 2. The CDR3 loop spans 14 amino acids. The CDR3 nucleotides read TGCGCCAGCAGCGGCGGGGGTTCCTACAATGAGCAGTTCTTC. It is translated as CASSGGGSYNEQFF.

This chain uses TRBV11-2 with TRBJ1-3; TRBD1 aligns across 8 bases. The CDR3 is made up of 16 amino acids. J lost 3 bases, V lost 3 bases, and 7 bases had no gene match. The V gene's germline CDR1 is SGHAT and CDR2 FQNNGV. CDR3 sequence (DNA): TGTGCCAGCAGCTTTCGGACAGGGAACTTTGGAAACACCATATATTTT. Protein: CASSFRTGNFGNTIYF. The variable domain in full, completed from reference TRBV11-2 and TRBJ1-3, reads EAGVAQSPRYKIIEKRQSVAFWCNPISGHATLYWYQQILGQGPKLLIQFQNNGVVDDSQLPKDRFSAERLKGVDSTLKIQPAKLEDSAVYLCASSFRTGNFGNTIYFGEGSWLTVV.

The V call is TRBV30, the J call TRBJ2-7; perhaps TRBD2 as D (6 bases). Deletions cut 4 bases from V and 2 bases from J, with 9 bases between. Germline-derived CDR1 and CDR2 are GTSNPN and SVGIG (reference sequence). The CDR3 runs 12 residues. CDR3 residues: CAWTAGPYEQYF. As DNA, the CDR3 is TGTGCCTGGACGGCGGGGCCCTACGAGCAGTACTTC.

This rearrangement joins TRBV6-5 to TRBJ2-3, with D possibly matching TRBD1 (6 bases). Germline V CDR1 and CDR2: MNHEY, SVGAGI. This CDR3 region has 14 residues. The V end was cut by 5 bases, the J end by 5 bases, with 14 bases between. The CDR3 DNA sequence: TGTGCCAGCAGTACCGGGACACGGATAGATACGCAGTATTTT. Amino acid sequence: CASSTGTRIDTQYF.

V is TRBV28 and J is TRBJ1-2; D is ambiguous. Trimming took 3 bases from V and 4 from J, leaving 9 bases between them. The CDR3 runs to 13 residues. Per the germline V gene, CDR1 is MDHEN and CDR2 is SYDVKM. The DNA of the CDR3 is TGTGCCAGCAGTTTCTCCGCCGGCTATGGCTACACCTTC. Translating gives CASSFSAGYGYTF.

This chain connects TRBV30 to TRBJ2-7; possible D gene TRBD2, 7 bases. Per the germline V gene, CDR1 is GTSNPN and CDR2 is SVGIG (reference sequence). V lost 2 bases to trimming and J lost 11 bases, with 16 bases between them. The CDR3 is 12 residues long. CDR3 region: CAWSSQGGAKYF. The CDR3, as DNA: TGTGCCTGGAGTAGCCAAGGGGGGGCCAAGTACTTC. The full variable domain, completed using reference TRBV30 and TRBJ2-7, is SQTIHQWPATLVQPVGSPLSLECTVEGTSNPNLYWYRQAAGRGLQLLFYSVGIGQISSEVPQNLSASRPQDRQFILSSKKLLLSDSGFYLCAWSSQGGAKYFGPGTRLTVT.

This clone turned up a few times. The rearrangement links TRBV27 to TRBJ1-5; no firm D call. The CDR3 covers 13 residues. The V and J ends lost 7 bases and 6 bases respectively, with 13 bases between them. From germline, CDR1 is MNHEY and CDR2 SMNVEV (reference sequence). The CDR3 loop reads CASTKQDFQPQHF. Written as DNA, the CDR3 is TGTGCCAGCACGAAGCAGGACTTTCAGCCCCAGCATTTT.

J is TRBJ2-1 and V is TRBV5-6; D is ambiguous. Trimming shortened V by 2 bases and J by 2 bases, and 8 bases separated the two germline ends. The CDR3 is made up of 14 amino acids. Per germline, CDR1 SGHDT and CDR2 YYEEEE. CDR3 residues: CASSFMTTYNEQFF. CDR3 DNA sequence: TGTGCCAGCAGCTTCATGACAACCTACAATGAGCAGTTCTTC.

CDR3 sequence (DNA): TGTGCCAGCAGCGGCGATCTGGAGACTAATGAAAAACTGTTTTTT. Translation: CASSGDLETNEKLFF. This chain links TRBV9 with TRBJ1-4; D is uncertain. Germline V gene data show CDR1 as SGDLS and CDR2 as YYNGEE. V was shortened by 3 bases and J by 2 bases, with 11 bases between the two germline ends. The length of the CDR3 is 15 residues.

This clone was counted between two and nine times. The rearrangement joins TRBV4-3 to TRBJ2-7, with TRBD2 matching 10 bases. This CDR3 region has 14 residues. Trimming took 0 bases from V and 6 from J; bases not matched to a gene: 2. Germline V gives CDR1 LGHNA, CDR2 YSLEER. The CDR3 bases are TGCGCCAGCAGCCAAGACCTAGCGGGGGTCGAGCAGTACTTC. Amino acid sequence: CASSQDLAGVEQYF.

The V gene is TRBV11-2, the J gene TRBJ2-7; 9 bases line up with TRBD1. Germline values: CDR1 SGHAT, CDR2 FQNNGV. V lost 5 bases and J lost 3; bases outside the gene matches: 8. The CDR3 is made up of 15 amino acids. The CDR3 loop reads CASSTTGTGYYEQYF. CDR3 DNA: TGTGCCAGCAGCACAACCGGGACAGGGTACTACGAGCAGTACTTC. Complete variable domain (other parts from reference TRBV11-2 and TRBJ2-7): EAGVAQSPRYKIIEKRQSVAFWCNPISGHATLYWYQQILGQGPKLLIQFQNNGVVDDSQLPKDRFSAERLKGVDSTLKIQPAKLEDSAVYLCASSTTGTGYYEQYFGPGTRLTVT.

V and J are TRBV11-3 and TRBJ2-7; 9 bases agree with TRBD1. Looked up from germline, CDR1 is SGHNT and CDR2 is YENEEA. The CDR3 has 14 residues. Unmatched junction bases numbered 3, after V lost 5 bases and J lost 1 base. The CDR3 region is CASSPTGGSYEQYF. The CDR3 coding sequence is TGTGCCAGCAGCCCGACAGGGGGTTCCTACGAGCAGTACTTC.

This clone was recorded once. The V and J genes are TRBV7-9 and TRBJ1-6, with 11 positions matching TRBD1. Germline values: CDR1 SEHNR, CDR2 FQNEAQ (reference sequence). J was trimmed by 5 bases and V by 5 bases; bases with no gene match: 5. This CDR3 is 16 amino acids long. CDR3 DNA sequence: TGTGCCAGCAGCCCGGACAGGGGGCGAAATAATTCACCCCTCCACTTT. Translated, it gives CASSPDRGRNNSPLHF.

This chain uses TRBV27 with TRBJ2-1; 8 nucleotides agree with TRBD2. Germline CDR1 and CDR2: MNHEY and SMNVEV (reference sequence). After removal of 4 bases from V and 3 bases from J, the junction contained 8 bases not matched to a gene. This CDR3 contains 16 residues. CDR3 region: CASSSLSGSLYNEQFF. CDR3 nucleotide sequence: TGTGCCAGCAGTTCCCTAAGCGGGAGTCTCTACAATGAGCAGTTCTTC.

DNA for the CDR3: TGTGCCAGCAGCGTGGACAGGGCCTCCTACGAGCAGTACTTC. The encoded protein is CASSVDRASYEQYF. The chain uses TRBV13 and TRBJ2-5, with 8 bases aligning to TRBD1. Near its end, the DNA agrees better with TRBJ2-7, so the J call may be wrong. The CDR3 sequence is 14 residues long. Germline assignment: CDR1 PRHDT and CDR2 FYEKMQ (reference sequence).

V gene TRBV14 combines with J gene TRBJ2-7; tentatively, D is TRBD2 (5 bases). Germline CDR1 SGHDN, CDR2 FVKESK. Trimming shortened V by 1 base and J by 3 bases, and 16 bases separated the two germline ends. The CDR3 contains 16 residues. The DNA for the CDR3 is TGTGCCAGCAGCCAAGGAGGAGGCCCTTCCTACTACGAGCAGTACTTC. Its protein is CASSQGGGPSYYEQYF. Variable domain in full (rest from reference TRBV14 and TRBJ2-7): EAGVTQFPSHSVIEKGQTVTLRCDPISGHDNLYWYRRVMGKEIKFLLHFVKESKQDESGMPNNRFLAERTGGTYSTLKVQPAELEDSGVYFCASSQGGGPSYYEQYFGPGTRLTVT.